This T cell receptor beta chain appears in the sequencing data of a study of blood T cell repertoires in COVID-19. Study in general: Samples of COVID-19 (acute and convalescent) were obtained from the United States, Italy and Spain. The analysed material was cDNA or gDNA that came from T cells, B-cell-depleted T cells, or PBMCs.

This table comes from immunoSEQ multiplex PCR, and its TCRdb copy is limited to in-frame clones, with some not included. The data show 350,000 or so clones, around 87% seen once. Patients from Seattle were sampled longitudinally, starting during active infection. The J segment lost 6 bases and the V segment lost 2 bases, leaving 17 bases of the junction unmatched. Germline values: CDR1 SGHNT, CDR2 YYREEE (reference sequence). The CDR3 runs 17 residues. This rearrangement joins TRBV5-4 to TRBJ2-7; 7 positions agree with TRBD1. Sequencing was done on a sample of peripheral blood. The sequence was collected from a woman aged 30 to 39 with COVID-19, enrolled during active disease. The CDR3 DNA is TGTGCCAGCAGCTTCGATTTGTCGGGACAGCCTCTATCCGAGCAGTACTTC. It encodes CASSFDLSGQPLSEQYF.